The clone carrying this T cell receptor beta chain showed up just once. As handled by the study authors: Estimated nucleated cell counts came from reference gene primer amplification. Produced via immunoSEQ multiplex PCR; TCRdb's table is partial and in-frame only. For V, J and clone size, that table is used; D and trimming come from the DNA. The table lists fewer than 250,000 clones, 85% to 95% of them singletons. The germline V gene encodes CDR1 SNHLY and CDR2 FYNNEI. The V and J ends lost 6 bases and 6 bases respectively, with 15 bases between them. The CDR3 is made up of 15 amino acids. These data originate in a study of blood T cell repertoires in COVID-19. On the study more broadly: Italy, Spain and the United States were the sources of the convalescent and acute COVID-19 samples.

The rearrangement joins TRBV2 to TRBJ1-6; D is perhaps TRBD1 (6 bases). The sequencing input was peripheral blood. This receptor was identified in a man aged 25-45 years with COVID-19, enrolled during active disease. The CDR3 region is CASRGSIGGNSPLHF. CDR3 nucleotides: TGTGCCAGCAGAGGGTCGATAGGGGGTAATTCACCCCTCCACTTT.